These 15 T cell receptor beta chains were sequenced from one sample in a study of CD8 T cells in ankylosing spondylitis. Findings of the study overall: Made up of eight highly homologous variants, a TCR beta motif appeared characteristic of ankylosing spondylitis blood.

One entry per CDR3 protein, called by TCRdb with MiXCR from the 5' RACE reads. The sample yields approximately 540,000 distinct CDR3 sequences, roughly 12% seen once. For these TCRs, the target antigens are not known. The sequencing sample was made of blood, either unsorted or a sorted T cell fraction (not recorded which). The receptors were gathered from a male donor with ankylosing spondylitis.

This clonotype was detected only a few times. The chain uses TRBV24-1 and TRBJ1-5, with D hard to call. Looked up from germline, CDR1 is KGHDR and CDR2 is SFDVKD. CDR3 size: 13 residues. Trimming pared 3 bases from V and 12 bases from J, leaving 14 bases between. The CDR3 DNA follows: TGTGCCACCAGTGATGATATTAAAGGGATCCAGCATTTT. It translates to CATSDDIKGIQHF.

This clonotype has only a few counts. This chain joins TRBV9 and TRBJ2-2; maybe TRBD2 (6 bases). This CDR3 is built from 14 residues. Germline V CDR1 and CDR2: SGDLS, YYNGEE. V lost 2 bases to trimming and J lost 5 bases, with 10 bases between them. This CDR3 is CASSVGSGTGELFF. In nucleotides, the CDR3 is TGTGCCAGCAGCGTCGGGAGCGGGACCGGGGAGCTGTTTTTT.

The rearrangement uses TRBV6-1 and TRBJ2-7; D is undetermined. V lost 3 bases and J lost 4, with 13 bases in between. Germline CDR1 reads MNHNS; CDR2 reads SASEGT. The CDR3 consists of 14 residues. CDR3 sequence: CASSDVSRPYEQYV. The CDR3 DNA is TGTGCCAGCAGTGACGTTTCGCGACCTTACGAGCAGTACGTC.

The rearrangement links TRBV25-1 to TRBJ2-1, with D uncertain. CDR3 length: 13 amino acids. Trimming cost V 3 bases and J 3 bases, with 6 bases left between them. CDR1 and CDR2 (germline): MGHDK, SYGVNS. The CDR3 nucleotides are TGTGCCAGCAGTGAGGATAACTACAATGAGCAGTTCTTC. This gives the protein CASSEDNYNEQFF.

This clonotype was seen a handful of times. CDR3 bases: TGCAGTGCTAGAGATCTTCGGACAGGGTGGGGGTCGGGTTCACCCCTCCACTTT. It yields the protein CSARDLRTGWGSGSPLHF. The chain uses TRBV20-1 and TRBJ1-6; TRBD1 matches 8 bases. The germline gives CDR1 DFQATT, CDR2 SNEGSKA (reference sequence). J lost 9 bases, V lost 0 bases, and 16 bases had no gene match. There are 18 residues in the CDR3.

This clonotype was seen a handful of times. V usage is TRBV7-6 and J usage is TRBJ2-1; TRBD2 matches 9 bases. The CDR3 covers 15 residues. Germline V gives CDR1 SGHVS, CDR2 FNYEAQ. The J segment lost 7 bases and the V segment lost 3 bases, leaving 7 bases of the junction unmatched. The DNA of the CDR3 is TGTGCCAGCAGCTTTACTAGCGGGTTTCGGAATGAGCAGTTCTTC. It is translated as CASSFTSGFRNEQFF.

There are a few counts of this clonotype. The J gene is TRBJ2-1, the V gene TRBV30; no firm D call. CDR3 length: 12 amino acids. Germline loops: CDR1 GTSNPN, CDR2 SVGIG (reference sequence). V gave up 0 bases and J gave up 5 bases, with 5 bases separating them. This chain's CDR3 is CAWSVSDNEQFF. DNA of the CDR3: TGTGCCTGGAGTGTTTCGGACAATGAGCAGTTCTTC.

This chain connects TRBV4-1 to TRBJ1-2, with 8 positions matching TRBD1. The junction had 7 bases not matched to a gene; V was cut back by 3 bases and J by 4 bases. This CDR3 is built from 15 residues. The germline gives CDR1 MGHRA, CDR2 YSYEKL. CDR3 amino acids: CASSHRGQGTYGYTF. The CDR3 DNA sequence: TGCGCCAGCAGCCATCGTGGACAGGGCACCTATGGCTACACCTTC.

This clonotype was detected a few times. DNA of the CDR3: TGTGCCAGCAGTTTTAAGCGGGCCACAGATACGCAGTATTTT. The encoded protein is CASSFKRATDTQYF. The chain is built from TRBV12-3 or TRBV12-4 and TRBJ2-3, with D perhaps TRBD2 (6 bases). Trimming shortened V by 3 bases and J by 2 bases, and 9 bases separated the two germline ends. The CDR3 totals 14 residues.

This clonotype occurred a few times. This chain joins TRBV20-1 and TRBJ1-5; possibly TRBD1 for D (5 bases). Trimming pared 4 bases from V and 2 bases from J, leaving 12 bases between. In germline, CDR1 is DFQATT, CDR2 SNEGSKA (reference sequence). The CDR3 totals 14 residues. The chain's CDR3 is CSATGARRNQPQHF. DNA of the CDR3: TGCAGTGCTACTGGGGCTCGGCGCAATCAGCCCCAGCATTTT.

The CDR3 nucleotides are TGCAGTGCTAGAGATATTGAGGGGGTTGGGGAAAAACTGTTTTTT. Its translation is CSARDIEGVGEKLFF. The chain links TRBV20-1 to TRBJ1-4; D is possibly TRBD1 (6 bases). The CDR3 is made up of 15 amino acids. V was clipped by 0 bases and J by 8 bases, with 16 bases between them. Germline V gene lookup returns CDR1 DFQATT and CDR2 SNEGSKA (reference sequence).

This chain joins TRBV7-9 and TRBJ2-4; 7 positions match TRBD1. J gave up 15 bases and V 1 base, and 6 bases lay outside the gene matches. Germline values: CDR1 SEHNR, CDR2 FQNEAQ (reference sequence). CDR3 length: 12 residues. The CDR3 spells CASSLGQGELYF. For the CDR3, the DNA is TGTGCCAGCAGCTTAGGGCAGGGGGAGCTGTACTTC. The full variable domain, its missing parts supplied by reference TRBV7-9 and TRBJ2-4, is DTGVSQNPRHKITKRGQNVTFRCDPISEHNRLYWYRQTLGQGPEFLTYFQNEAQLEKSRLLSDRFSAERPKGSFSTLEIQRTEQGDSAMYLCASSLGQGELYFGAGTRLSVL.

Only a few counts were recorded for this clonotype. The chain recombines TRBV6-6 with TRBJ2-7; D tentatively reads TRBD1 or TRBD2 (5 bases each). The germline V and J ends were trimmed by 2 bases and 7 bases, with 12 bases remaining between them. This CDR3 spans 13 amino acids. The V gene's germline CDR1 is MNHNY and CDR2 SVGAGI (reference sequence). CDR3 DNA: TGTGCCAGCAGTTACAGGGCCTGGGGGGAGCAGTACGTC. This translates into CASSYRAWGEQYV.

This clonotype was observed a few times. The chain employs TRBV20-1 and TRBJ1-1; D is undetermined. This CDR3 is built from 12 residues. Germline values: CDR1 DFQATT, CDR2 SNEGSKA (reference sequence). Trimming removed 6 bases at V and 1 base at J, with 9 bases between. CDR3 loop: CSAIVRNTEAFF. CDR3 in DNA: TGCAGTGCCATCGTCCGGAACACTGAAGCTTTCTTT.

The V and J genes are TRBV14 and TRBJ2-7; D not certain. This CDR3 has 12 amino acids. The germline CDR1 and CDR2 sequences are SGHDN and FVKESK. The V gene lost 0 bases and the J gene lost 9 bases, with 9 bases spanning the gap. The CDR3 region is CASSQDSSRQYV. The CDR3 DNA sequence: TGTGCCAGCAGCCAAGATTCGTCCAGGCAGTACGTC.